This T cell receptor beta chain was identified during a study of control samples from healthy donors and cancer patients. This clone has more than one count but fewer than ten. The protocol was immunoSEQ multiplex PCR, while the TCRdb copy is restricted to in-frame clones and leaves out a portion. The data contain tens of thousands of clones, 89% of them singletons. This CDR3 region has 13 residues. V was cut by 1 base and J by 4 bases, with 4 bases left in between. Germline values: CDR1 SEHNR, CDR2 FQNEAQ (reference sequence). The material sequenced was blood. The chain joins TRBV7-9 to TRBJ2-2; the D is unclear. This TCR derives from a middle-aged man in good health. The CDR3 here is CASSLDVTGELFF. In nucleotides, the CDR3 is TGTGCCAGCAGCTTAGATGTCACCGGGGAGCTGTTTTTT.